This T cell receptor (beta chain) was sequenced for a study of cytomegalovirus exposure and HLA in healthy donors. General observations from the study: It was reportedly the case that the classifier diagnosed cytomegalovirus status with high specificity and sensitivity. As a later analysis revealed, the rate of TCR association differed by HLA locus, with DRB1 most and HLA-C fewest.

Researchers ran the PCR with 60 Vbeta and 13 Jbeta primers. Libraries were prepared by immunoSEQ multiplex PCR; TCRdb keeps only in-frame clonotypes and omits some of them. The sample contains tens of thousands of clones, 65% to 80% of which appear only once. On this clone itself: The antigen remains unidentified.

Germline V gene lookup returns CDR1 SGDLS and CDR2 YYNGEE. V dropped 5 bases and J dropped 4 bases, with 19 bases sitting between them. The CDR3 sequence is 16 residues long. This chain links TRBV9 with TRBJ2-1, with D maybe TRBD2 (6 bases). The sequenced material came from PBMCs. The TCR comes from a man aged 25-45 years in good health and CMV-seropositive. This CDR3 reads CASSRTWGTPYNEQFF. CDR3 bases: TGTGCCAGCAGTCGGACCTGGGGGACTCCATACAATGAGCAGTTCTTC.